These 20 T cell receptor beta chains were sequenced from one sample in a study of regulatory T cells in long-lasting Graves disease. Time point given: persistent/refractory GD, antithyroid drugs over 5 years with positive TRAb. Making the TCR library involved RNA that had been extracted from PBMCs. Arm-PCR of CDR3 regions and iRepertoire HTBI primers were used to build TCR beta libraries. One entry per CDR3 protein results from TCRdb running MiXCR on the multiplex PCR reads. The table has over 300,000 distinct CDR3 sequences, 20% seen once. The sequencing here drew on peripheral blood mononuclear cells (PBMCs), taken when the disease was refractory, from a patient treated with antithyroid drugs. These receptors were obtained from a female donor with Graves disease.

This clonotype was picked up a small number of times. This chain connects TRBV5-1 to TRBJ1-2; unclear D gene. The germline gives CDR1 SGHRS, CDR2 YFSETQ. The CDR3 contains 16 residues. Trimming took 0 bases from V and 5 from J, leaving 17 bases between them. The CDR3 sequence is CASSLAEGRSSYGYTF. CDR3 in DNA: TGCGCCAGCAGCTTGGCGGAGGGTCGGTCGAGTTATGGCTACACCTTC. The whole variable domain, remainder taken from reference TRBV5-1 and TRBJ1-2, is KAGVTQTPRYLIKTRGQQVTLSCSPISGHRSVSWYQQTPGQGLQFLFEYFSETQRNKGNFPGRFSGRQFSNSRSEMNVSTLELGDSALYLCASSLAEGRSSYGYTFGSGTRLTVV.

In its sample, this clonotype was seen a few times. The genes are TRBV12-3 or TRBV12-4 and TRBJ2-1; D could derive from TRBD1 or TRBD2 (6 bases each). The CDR3 spans 15 residues. V lost 6 bases and J lost 4, with 16 bases in between. CDR3 coding DNA: TGTGCCAGCAGGACTATAAGGGGGGCATACAATGAGCAGTTCTTC. Translation gives CASRTIRGAYNEQFF.

This clonotype was seen at least ten times. At one end, the junction sequence differs from germline, possibly due to a read error. V usage is TRBV7-7 and J usage is TRBJ2-2, with 13 bases matching TRBD2. The germline CDR1 and CDR2 sequences are SSHAT and FNYEAQ (reference sequence). This CDR3 spans 16 amino acids. This chain's CDR3 is CASSLRTSGSGGELFF. CDR3 in DNA: TGTGCTAGCAGCTTACGGACTAGCGGGAGTGGCGGGGAGCTGTTTTTT.

This clonotype came up many times. This sequence joins TRBV28 and TRBJ2-4; TRBD2 matches 9 bases. V was clipped by 6 bases and J by 5 bases; unmatched bases: 17. This CDR3 contains 18 residues. The germline CDR1 and CDR2 sequences are MDHEN and SYDVKM. CDR3 loop: CASRSRLAAYRGENIQYF. CDR3 DNA sequence: TGTGCCAGCAGATCCCGACTAGCGGCCTACCGGGGGGAAAACATTCAGTACTTC.

V is TRBV11-2 and J is TRBJ2-7, with TRBD2 matching over 8 bases. The CDR3 has 14 amino acids. V was pared by 6 bases and J by 7 bases, with 11 bases of the junction left unmatched. CDR1 is SGHAT, CDR2 FQNNGV, per germline. CDR3 amino acids: CASSPRGGTEEQYF. As DNA, the CDR3 is TGTGCCAGCAGTCCCCGGGGGGGGACGGAAGAGCAGTACTTC.

This chain uses TRBV11-2 with TRBJ1-1; D perhaps matches TRBD1 (6 bases). CDR3 length equals 15 residues. CDR1 and CDR2 (germline): SGHAT, FQNNGV. V lost 8 bases, J lost 10 bases, and 26 bases lay in between. CDR3 residues: CASARTGTTPDGAFF. CDR3 nucleotide sequence: TGTGCCAGCGCAAGAACCGGGACAACTCCCGACGGAGCTTTCTTT.

V and J are TRBV20-1 and TRBJ2-3; D not resolved. The J call may be incorrect, as the DNA end agrees better with TRBJ2-1. Germline loops: CDR1 DFQATT, CDR2 SNEGSKA (reference sequence). The CDR3 length is 14 residues. CDR3 region: CSASVSPSLREQFF. For the CDR3, the DNA is TGCAGTGCTAGTGTGTCTCCTAGTTTAAGGGAGCAGTTCTTC.

This clonotype has only a few counts. The genes are TRBV7-9 and TRBJ2-2; perhaps TRBD2 as D (5 bases). Looked up from germline, CDR1 is SEHNR and CDR2 is FQNEAQ (reference sequence). V was pared by 5 bases and J by 7 bases, with 17 bases between. The CDR3 contains 15 residues. CDR3 sequence (DNA): TGTGCCAGCAGCCCCTCCGGGATGCTAGGCGGGGAGCTGTTTTTT. This codes for CASSPSGMLGGELFF.

At least ten counts were recorded for this clonotype. This chain joins TRBV30 and TRBJ1-2; D possibly corresponds to TRBD1 (5 bases). This CDR3 has 16 amino acids. Germline values: CDR1 GTSNPN, CDR2 SVGIG (reference sequence). The germline V and J ends were trimmed by 8 bases and 4 bases, with 26 bases remaining between them. In DNA, the CDR3 is TGTGCCCGCCTGGGACTTGGAGCGGGCCAGGGCTATGGCTACACCTTC. The encoded protein is CARLGLGAGQGYGYTF.

This clonotype was observed at least ten times. The chain joins TRBV7-2 to TRBJ2-3; the D gene could be TRBD1 or TRBD2 (6 bases each). Germline CDR1 is SGHTA and CDR2 is FQGNSA. The V end was cut by 0 bases, the J end by 4 bases, with 8 bases between. The CDR3 contains 14 residues. The chain's CDR3 is CASSLAGGSDTQYF. In DNA form, the CDR3 reads TGTGCCAGCAGCTTAGCGGGGGGCTCAGATACGCAGTATTTT.

This chain uses TRBV18 with TRBJ1-5; no firm D call. The CDR3 spans 14 residues. V was cut by 3 bases and J by 7 bases, with 13 bases left in between. The germline V gene has CDR1 KGHSH and CDR2 LQKENI. This CDR3 reads CASSPLPGRQPQHF. The CDR3 DNA reads as TGTGCCAGCTCACCCCTCCCCGGCAGGCAGCCCCAGCATTTT.

This clonotype was counted a few times. The chain is built from TRBV3-1 and TRBJ1-5, with TRBD1 identical over 9 bases. Germline CDR1 and CDR2: LGHDT and YNNKEL (reference sequence). This CDR3 contains 18 residues. J gave up 1 base and V 2 bases, and 9 bases lay outside the gene matches. CDR3 DNA sequence: TGTGCCAGCAGCCAATTTTCTCCGGGGACAGGGAGCAATCAGCCCCAGCATTTT. Protein: CASSQFSPGTGSNQPQHF.

This clonotype was detected a few times. The chain recombines TRBV29-1 with TRBJ1-2; 10 nucleotides agree with TRBD1. There are 13 residues in the CDR3. Per germline, CDR1 SQVTM and CDR2 ANQGSEA. V dropped 1 base and J dropped 7; count of bases not matched to a gene: 3. The CDR3: CSVEGQGAAGYTF. The CDR3 DNA is TGCAGCGTTGAAGGACAGGGGGCGGCTGGCTACACCTTC.

This clonotype was seen many times. This chain connects TRBV28 to TRBJ1-4, with 9 bases matching TRBD1. J lost 5 bases, V lost 9 bases, and 10 bases had no gene match. This CDR3 contains 15 residues. The germline V gene has CDR1 MDHEN and CDR2 SYDVKM. The CDR3 region is CASGGNRGPNEKLFF. Here the CDR3 DNA reads TGTGCCAGTGGGGGAAACAGGGGGCCAAATGAAAAACTGTTTTTT. Full variable domain (missing parts from reference TRBV28 and TRBJ1-4): DVKVTQSSRYLVKRTGEKVFLECVQDMDHENMFWYRQDPGLGLRLIYFSYDVKMKEKGDIPEGYSVSREKKERFSLILESASTNQTSMYLCASGGNRGPNEKLFFGSGTQLSVL.

This clonotype was seen ten or more times. The gene calls are TRBV6-1 and TRBJ1-1, with no clear D. The CDR3 runs 13 residues. Trimming removed 2 bases at V and 2 bases at J, with 6 bases between. The germline gives CDR1 MNHNS, CDR2 SASEGT. The CDR3 is CASSEQANTEAFF. The CDR3 DNA is TGTGCCAGCAGTGAACAGGCAAACACTGAAGCTTTCTTT.

This clonotype was detected ten times or more. The chain joins TRBV2 to TRBJ2-7; 8 bases align to TRBD2. The germline V gene encodes CDR1 SNHLY and CDR2 FYNNEI. With V trimmed by 6 bases and J by 5 bases, 6 bases remained unmatched. The CDR3 has 13 amino acids. The CDR3 DNA follows: TGTGCCAGCAGATGGCGGGAGGTCCACGAGCAGTACTTC. It is translated as CASRWREVHEQYF. The full variable domain, with the rest looked up from reference TRBV2 and TRBJ2-7, is EPEVTQTPSHQVTQMGQEVILRCVPISNHLYFYWYRQILGQKVEFLVSFYNNEISEKSEIFDDQFSVERPDGSNFTLKIRSTKLEDSAMYFCASRWREVHEQYFGPGTRLTVT.

Worth noting for this clonotype: At one boundary the junction diverges from the germline segment, which might be a read error. This sequence joins TRBV20-1 and TRBJ2-5; 7 bases are shared with TRBD2. The germline CDR1 and CDR2 sequences are DFQATT and SNEGSKA (reference sequence). The CDR3 consists of 13 residues. CDR3 loop: CSAPSGPQGTQYF. CDR3 DNA: TGCAGTGCGCCTAGCGGACCCCAAGGGACCCAGTACTTC.

Concerning this clonotype itself: A read error is possible here, since a much larger clone lies one base away. J is TRBJ1-1 and V is TRBV27, with a possible D match to TRBD1 (5 bases). The CDR3 has 14 amino acids. V was shortened by 6 bases and J by 0 bases, with 11 bases between the two germline ends. Germline V gene lookup returns CDR1 MNHEY and CDR2 SMNVEV (reference sequence). In DNA, the CDR3 is TGTGCCAGCAGGAGGGGCAGGGTGAACACTGAAGCTTTCTTT. It specifies CASRRGRVNTEAFF.

The CDR3 loop reads CASSLGGAAYEQYF. As DNA, the CDR3 is TGCGCCAGCAGCTTGGGGGGGGCCGCCTACGAGCAGTACTTC. The rearrangement links TRBV5-1 to TRBJ2-7; either TRBD1 or TRBD2 may supply D (6 bases each). The CDR3 sequence is 14 residues long. The V end lost 0 bases, the J end lost 2 bases, and 9 bases lay between the germline ends. Germline-derived CDR1 and CDR2 are SGHRS and YFSETQ.

The genes are TRBV20-1 and TRBJ2-7, with unresolved D. Deletions cut 5 bases from V and 10 bases from J, with 24 bases between. This CDR3 spans 14 amino acids. Germline CDR1 and CDR2: DFQATT and SNEGSKA (reference sequence). CDR3: CSASRLDPRDVQYF. As DNA, the CDR3 is TGCAGTGCTTCGCGGTTGGATCCACGTGACGTTCAGTACTTC.